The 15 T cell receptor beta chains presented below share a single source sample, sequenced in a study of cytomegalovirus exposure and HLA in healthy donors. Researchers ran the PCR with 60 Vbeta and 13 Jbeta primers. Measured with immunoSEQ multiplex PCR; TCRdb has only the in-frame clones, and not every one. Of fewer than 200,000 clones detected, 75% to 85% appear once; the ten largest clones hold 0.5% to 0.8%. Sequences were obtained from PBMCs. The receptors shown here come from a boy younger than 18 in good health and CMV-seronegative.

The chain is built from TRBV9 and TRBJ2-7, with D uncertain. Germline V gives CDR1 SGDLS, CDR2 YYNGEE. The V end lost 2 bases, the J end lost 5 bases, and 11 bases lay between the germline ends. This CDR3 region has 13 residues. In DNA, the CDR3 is TGTGCCAGCAGCGTGTCACAAAACGACGAGCAGTACTTC. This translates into CASSVSQNDEQYF.

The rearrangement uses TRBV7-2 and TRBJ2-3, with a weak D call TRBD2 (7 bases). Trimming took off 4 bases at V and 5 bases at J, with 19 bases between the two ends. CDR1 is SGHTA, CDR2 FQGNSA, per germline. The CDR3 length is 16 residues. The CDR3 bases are TGTGCCAGCAGCTCGGAAAGGGGGGGCCCGGGAGATACGCAGTATTTT. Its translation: CASSSERGGPGDTQYF.

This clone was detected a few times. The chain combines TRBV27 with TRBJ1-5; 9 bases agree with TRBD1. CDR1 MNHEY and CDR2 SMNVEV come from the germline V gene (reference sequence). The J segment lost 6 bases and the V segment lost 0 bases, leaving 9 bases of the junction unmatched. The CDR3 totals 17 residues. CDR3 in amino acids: CASSLSSGTGRSQPQHF. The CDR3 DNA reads TGTGCCAGCAGTTTATCCTCCGGGACAGGGAGATCTCAGCCCCAGCATTTT.

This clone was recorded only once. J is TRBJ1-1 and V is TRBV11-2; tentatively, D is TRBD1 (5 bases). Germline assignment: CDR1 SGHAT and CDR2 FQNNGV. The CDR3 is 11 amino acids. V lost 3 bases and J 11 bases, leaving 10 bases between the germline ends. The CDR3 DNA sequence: TGTGCCAGCAGCTTCTCGGGGGTGGCTTTCTTT. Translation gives CASSFSGVAFF.

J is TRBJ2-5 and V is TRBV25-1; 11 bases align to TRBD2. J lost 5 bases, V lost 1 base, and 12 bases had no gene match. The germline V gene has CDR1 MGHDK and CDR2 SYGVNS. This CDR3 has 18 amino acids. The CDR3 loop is CASSEFTKLAGVRETQYF. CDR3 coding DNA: TGTGCCAGCAGTGAATTTACAAAACTAGCGGGAGTCCGGGAGACCCAGTACTTC.

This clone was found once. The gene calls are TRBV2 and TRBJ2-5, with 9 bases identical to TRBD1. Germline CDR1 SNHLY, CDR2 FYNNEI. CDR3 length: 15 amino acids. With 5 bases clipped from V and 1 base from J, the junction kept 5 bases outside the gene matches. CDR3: CASSQGTGIQETQYF. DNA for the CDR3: TGTGCCAGCAGTCAAGGGACAGGGATCCAAGAGACCCAGTACTTC.

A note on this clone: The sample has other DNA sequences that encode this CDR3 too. CDR3 DNA sequence: TGTGCCAGCAGCTTTGGACAGGGAACCAACTATGGCTACACCTTC. It yields the protein CASSFGQGTNYGYTF. This sequence joins TRBV5-6 and TRBJ1-2, with 8 bases that match TRBD1. CDR1 is SGHDT and CDR2 is YYEEEE in the germline V gene. J lost 2 bases, V lost 2 bases, and 5 bases had no gene match. This CDR3 comprises 15 residues.

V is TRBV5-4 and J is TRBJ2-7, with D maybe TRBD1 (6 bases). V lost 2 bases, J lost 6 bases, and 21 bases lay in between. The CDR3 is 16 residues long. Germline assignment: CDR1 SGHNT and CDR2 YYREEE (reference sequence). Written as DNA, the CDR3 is TGTGCCAGCAGCTTCTTGGACAGACCGCCTGGCGGCGAGCAGTACTTC. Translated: CASSFLDRPPGGEQYF.

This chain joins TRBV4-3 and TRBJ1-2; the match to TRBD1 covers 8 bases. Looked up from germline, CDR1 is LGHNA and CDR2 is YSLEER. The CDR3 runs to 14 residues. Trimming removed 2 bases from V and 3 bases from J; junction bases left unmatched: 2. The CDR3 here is CASSQMDRDYGYTF. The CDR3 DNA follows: TGCGCCAGCAGCCAAATGGACAGGGACTATGGCTACACCTTC.

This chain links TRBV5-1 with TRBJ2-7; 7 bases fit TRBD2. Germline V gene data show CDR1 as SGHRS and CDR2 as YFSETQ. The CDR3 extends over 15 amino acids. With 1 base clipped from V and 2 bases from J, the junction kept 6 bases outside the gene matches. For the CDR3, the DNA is TGCGCCAGCAGCTTGAGTGCTAGCGGAGCCTACGAGCAGTACTTC. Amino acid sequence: CASSLSASGAYEQYF.

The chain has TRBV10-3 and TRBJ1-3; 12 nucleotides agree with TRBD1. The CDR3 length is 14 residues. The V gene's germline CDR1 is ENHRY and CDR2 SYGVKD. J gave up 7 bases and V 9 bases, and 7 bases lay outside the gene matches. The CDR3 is CAIGPGQGANTIYF. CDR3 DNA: TGTGCCATAGGTCCGGGACAGGGGGCTAACACCATATATTTT.

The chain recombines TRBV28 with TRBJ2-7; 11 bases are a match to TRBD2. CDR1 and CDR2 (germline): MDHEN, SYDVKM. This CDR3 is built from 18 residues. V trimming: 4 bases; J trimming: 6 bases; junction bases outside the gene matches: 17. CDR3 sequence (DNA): TGTGCCAGCAGTTGGCCGGGACTAGCGGAAGAGAGGTTCTCCGAGCAGTACTTC. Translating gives CASSWPGLAEERFSEQYF.

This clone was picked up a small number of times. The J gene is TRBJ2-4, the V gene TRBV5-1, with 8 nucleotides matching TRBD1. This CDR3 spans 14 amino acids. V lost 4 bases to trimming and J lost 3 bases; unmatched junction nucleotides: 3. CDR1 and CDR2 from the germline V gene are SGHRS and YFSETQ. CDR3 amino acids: CASSPTGDKNIQYF. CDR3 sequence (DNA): TGCGCCAGCAGCCCGACAGGGGACAAAAACATTCAGTACTTC.

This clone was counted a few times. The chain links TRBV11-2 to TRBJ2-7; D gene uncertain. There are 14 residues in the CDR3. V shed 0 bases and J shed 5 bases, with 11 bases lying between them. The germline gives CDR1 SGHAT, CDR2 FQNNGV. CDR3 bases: TGTGCCAGCAGCTTAGAAAGGCTAGTCCACGAGCAGTACTTC. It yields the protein CASSLERLVHEQYF.

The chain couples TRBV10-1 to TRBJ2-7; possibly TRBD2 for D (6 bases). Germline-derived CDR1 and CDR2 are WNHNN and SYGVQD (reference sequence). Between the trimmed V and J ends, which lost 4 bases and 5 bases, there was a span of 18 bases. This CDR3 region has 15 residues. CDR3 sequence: CASSGGDRLGDEQYF. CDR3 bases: TGCGCCAGCAGTGGGGGGGACCGGTTGGGCGACGAGCAGTACTTC.